This T cell receptor beta chain derives from a study of shared clonotypes between healthy human individuals. As for this clone: Its antigen is unidentified.

Notes on the study in general: The expectation was that sequencing depth would affect clonotype sharing among donors. Donors were few, which limited the genetic and exposure-history diversity represented.

The CDR3 totals 17 residues. Germline CDR1 and CDR2: LNHNV and YYDKDF (reference sequence). V gave up 2 bases and J gave up 2 bases, with 15 bases separating them. The authors divided CD4+ cells into CD45RA+ naive and CD45RA-negative memory subsets. Sorted subsets were amplified in replicate PCRs using 200 to 250 ng DNA, roughly 30,000 T cell genomes. The repertoire was sequenced with immunoSEQ multiplex PCR; TCRdb's copy has only in-frame clones and lacks some. The data show 2 million to 2.5 million clones, less than 95% seen once. This clonotype was obtained from a man younger than 30 in good health. Some clones in this sample may be carry-over from other donors' samples. The sequenced sample consisted of naive CD4+ T cells from PBMCs. Subset given: CD45RA+ positively selected. V and J are TRBV15 and TRBJ1-4, with D hard to call. Here the CDR3 reads CATSRRQGRATNEKLFF. The CDR3 nucleotides read TGTGCCACCAGCAGAAGACAAGGTAGAGCCACTAATGAAAAACTGTTTTTT.